This section outlines one T cell receptor (beta chain) sequence together with its context. This receptor's antigen is unknown. Base qualities are missing; no much larger clone stands one base away. TCRbeta CDR3 regions were amplified from genomic DNA using the immunoSEQ Assay, a bias-controlled multiplex PCR. Processing in the source paper ran as follows. The number of nucleated cells in each sample was estimated by amplification of reference gene primers within the assay. Sequence reads were collapsed and filtered to measure the absolute abundance of every unique TCRbeta CDR3 rearrangement. For each sample, productive Simpson clonality was calculated as the square root of Simpson's diversity index over productive rearrangements. This is the immuneACCESS table as TCRdb keeps it, with only in-frame sequences that have V and J called. A part of the clones is gone; compared with another copy, unresolved V genes explain less than half, and the rest is unexplained. V and J calls and clone size come straight from that table; D and trimming were deduced from the DNA. The table for this sample lists about 150,000 clones; 75% to 90% of them were counted only once. Jointly, the top ten make up about an eighth of the sample.

At one collaborating source in Seattle, patients were enrolled during active infection and were followed longitudinally through the course of disease. The collaborating institutions used their own protocols to collect whole blood in K2EDTA tubes. For TCRbeta analysis, collaborators shipped samples as frozen whole blood, isolated PBMCs, or DNA extracted from either of those sample types. These data come from a study of blood T cell repertoires in COVID-19 (TCRdb year 2020). In the study overall: Samples from collaborators originated in the United States, Italy and Spain and spanned both the acute and convalescent phases of COVID-19. The material from the prospective study consisted of cDNA or gDNA derived from T cells, B-cell-depleted T cells, or PBMCs. The dataset comprised deeply sampled blood TCRbeta repertoires from subjects exposed to, actively infected with, or recovered from COVID-19. The repertoires were made available in a free public database intended to serve as a resource for research on the immune response to SARS-CoV-2. The samples were drawn from two sources: the first 160 participants of the ongoing ImmuneRACE study, and 1,254 subjects contributed by 6 global collaborators. A de-identified subject ID, COVID-19 status, age in years and sex were almost always included in the sample metadata. HLA class I and class II types, where available, came from metadata supplied by the sample provider rather than from assay-based typing.

From the cysteine up to the phenylalanine, the CDR3 has a length of 15 residues. Of the read, only the CDR3 DNA is kept; its 45 bases are in frame from base 1. Reading the germline V gene (reference sequence) gives CDR1 WNHNN and CDR2 SYGVQD. A distance of 11 bases separates the germline ends of V and J, which lose 2 bases and 1 base respectively. What the authors observed across the whole study: Clinical and demographic metadata were provided uncurated, with the amount varying by source and participant.

The V and J genes are TRBV10-1 and TRBJ1-1, with TRBD1 perhaps the D gene, on 6 matching bases. This sequence originates from a man between 18 and 35 years old with COVID-19, enrolled during active disease. Sequences were obtained from peripheral blood. The CDR3 sequence is CASSERRGGNTEAFF. At the DNA level, the sequence is TGCGCCAGCAGTGAGCGGAGGGGGGGGAACACTGAAGCTTTCTTT.